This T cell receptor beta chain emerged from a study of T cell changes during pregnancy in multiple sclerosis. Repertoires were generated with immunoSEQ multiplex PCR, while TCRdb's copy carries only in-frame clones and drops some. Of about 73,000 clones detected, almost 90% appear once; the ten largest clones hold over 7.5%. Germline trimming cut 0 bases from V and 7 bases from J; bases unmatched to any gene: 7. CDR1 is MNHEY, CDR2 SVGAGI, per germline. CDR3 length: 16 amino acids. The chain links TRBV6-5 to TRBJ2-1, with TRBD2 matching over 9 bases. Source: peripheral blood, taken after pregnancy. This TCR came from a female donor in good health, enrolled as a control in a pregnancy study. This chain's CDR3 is CASSYSTAGGLNEQFF. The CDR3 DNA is TGTGCCAGCAGTTACTCTACGGCGGGGGGGCTAAATGAGCAGTTCTTC.